Listed here are 8 T cell receptor beta chains from one sample, sequenced in a study of shared clonotypes between healthy human individuals. Profiling relied on immunoSEQ multiplex PCR, and the TCRdb table lists in-frame clones only, not all of them. The top ten clones hold under 2% of a sample with nearly 750,000 clones, over 55% of them seen once. Material: memory CD4+ T cells sorted from blood. Subset specified: CD45RA-negative fraction. The receptors here all came from a woman aged 30 to 39 in good health.

To note about this clone: Other DNA sequences in the sample encode the same CDR3. The CDR3 coding sequence is TGCGCCAGCAGCCTGGGGACCACCACAGATACGCAGTATTTT. Amino acid sequence: CASSLGTTTDTQYF. This chain links TRBV5-1 with TRBJ2-3; D may correspond to TRBD1 or TRBD2 (5 bases each). From germline, CDR1 is SGHRS and CDR2 YFSETQ. This CDR3 is built from 14 residues. V was cut by 4 bases and J by 2 bases, with 11 bases left in between.

Turning to this clone: Other nucleotide sequences from this sample produce the same CDR3. V is TRBV7-9 and J is TRBJ1-1, with 8 bases lining up with TRBD1. The CDR3 contains 14 residues. CDR1 is SEHNR and CDR2 is FQNEAQ in the germline V gene (reference sequence). V dropped 4 bases and J dropped 4; count of bases not matched to a gene: 5. The CDR3 loop reads CASSYGQGGTEAFF. As DNA, the CDR3 is TGTGCCAGCAGCTATGGACAGGGAGGCACTGAAGCTTTCTTT.

This chain joins TRBV14 and TRBJ1-2; D is ambiguous. CDR1 and CDR2 (germline): SGHDN, FVKESK. This CDR3 has 12 residues. The V gene lost 1 base and the J gene lost 7 bases, with 7 bases spanning the gap. The CDR3 spells CASSQGSSGYTF. CDR3 coding DNA: TGTGCCAGCAGCCAAGGCAGCTCTGGCTACACCTTC.

J is TRBJ2-3 and V is TRBV28; the D call may be TRBD1 or TRBD2 (5 bases each). CDR3 length equals 15 residues. V was clipped by 6 bases and J by 5 bases, with 18 bases between them. Germline values: CDR1 MDHEN, CDR2 SYDVKM. This CDR3 is CASSRPGTTRDTQYF. The CDR3 DNA is TGTGCCAGCAGCCGCCCCGGGACCACGCGAGATACGCAGTATTTT.

This clone was detected only once. This chain joins TRBV5-4 and TRBJ2-5; 7 nucleotides match TRBD1. There are 16 residues in the CDR3. Germline CDR1 reads SGHNT; CDR2 reads YYREEE (reference sequence). The ends lost 5 bases at V and 4 bases at J; junction bases unmatched: 14. The CDR3 loop reads CASSYLQGTAGETQYF. DNA for the CDR3: TGTGCCAGCAGTTACCTACAGGGGACGGCAGGAGAGACCCAGTACTTC.

The V gene is TRBV6-5, the J gene TRBJ2-7, with 9 bases matching TRBD2. CDR3 length equals 11 residues. The germline V gene encodes CDR1 MNHEY and CDR2 SVGAGI. After removal of 11 bases from V and 4 bases from J, the junction contained 3 bases not matched to a gene. The CDR3 reads CAAGGPYEQYF. For the CDR3, the DNA is TGTGCCGCGGGAGGGCCTTACGAGCAGTACTTC.

CDR3 bases: TGTGCCAGCAGTTTAAGGCTCCCCTACGAGCAGTACTTC. Its translation: CASSLRLPYEQYF. The gene calls are TRBV27 and TRBJ2-7; D ambiguous. The V end was cut by 2 bases, the J end by 2 bases, with 7 bases between. Germline CDR1 is MNHEY and CDR2 is SMNVEV (reference sequence). The CDR3 consists of 13 residues.

This clone has only one observation. The rearrangement uses TRBV29-1 and TRBJ2-7; TRBD2 might be the D (5 bases). The CDR3 is made up of 15 amino acids. CDR1 and CDR2 (germline): SQVTM, ANQGSEA. V was pared by 7 bases and J by 0 bases, with 19 bases between. The CDR3 is CSARTLSDDSYEQYF. The CDR3 DNA follows: TGCAGCGCCCGGACTTTATCCGACGACTCCTACGAGCAGTACTTC.